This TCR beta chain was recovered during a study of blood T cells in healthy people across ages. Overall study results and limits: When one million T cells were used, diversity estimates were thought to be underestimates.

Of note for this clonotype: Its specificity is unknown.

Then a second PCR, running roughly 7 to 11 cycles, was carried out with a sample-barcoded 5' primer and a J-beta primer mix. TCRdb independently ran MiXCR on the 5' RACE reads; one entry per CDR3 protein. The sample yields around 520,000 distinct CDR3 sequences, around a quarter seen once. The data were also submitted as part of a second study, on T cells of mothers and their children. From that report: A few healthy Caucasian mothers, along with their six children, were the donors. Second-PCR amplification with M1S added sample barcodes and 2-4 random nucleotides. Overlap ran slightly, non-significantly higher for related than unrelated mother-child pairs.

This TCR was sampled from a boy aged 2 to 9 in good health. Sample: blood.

The CDR3 here is CARHRGAGAQNEQFF. The DNA for the CDR3 is TGCGCCAGACACAGGGGGGCAGGGGCGCAGAATGAGCAGTTCTTC. The chain employs TRBV23-1 and TRBJ2-5, with 8 positions matching TRBD1. The DNA end is a closer match to TRBJ2-1, so the J assignment may be wrong. TRBV23-1 is designated an ORF whose function remains uncertain. The CDR3 consists of 15 residues.